Presented here are 12 T cell receptor beta chains from one specimen sequenced in a study of T cells after yellow fever vaccination. One entry per CDR3 protein, called by TCRdb with MiXCR from the 5' RACE reads. The data hold around 530,000 distinct CDR3 sequences, with about a sixth observed a single time. The sample consisted of PBMCs, taken 5 to 6 days after the first yellow fever vaccination. The receptors here all came from a man in his late teens or twenties who received the YFV17D yellow fever vaccine.

This clonotype was observed a few times. This rearrangement joins TRBV5-1 to TRBJ2-5, with D possibly being TRBD1 (5 bases). Germline assignment: CDR1 SGHRS and CDR2 YFSETQ. V gave up 5 bases and J gave up 2 bases, with 10 bases separating them. The CDR3 spans 13 residues. The DNA of the CDR3 is TGCGCCAGCAGTTCCGCAGGGCAAGAGACCCAGTACTTC. Amino acids: CASSSAGQETQYF.

The rearrangement joins TRBV4-3 to TRBJ2-7; the D call may be TRBD1 or TRBD2 (5 bases each). Germline lookup yields CDR1 LGHNA and CDR2 YSLEER. V lost 3 bases and J 1 base, leaving 10 bases between the germline ends. The CDR3 is made up of 14 amino acids. The CDR3 sequence: CASSQGVGSYEQYF. The CDR3 DNA reads as TGCGCCAGCAGCCAGGGGGTAGGGTCCTACGAGCAGTACTTC.

The rearrangement joins TRBV19 to TRBJ1-2; 8 bases agree with TRBD1. Germline trimming cut 7 bases from V and 6 bases from J; bases unmatched to any gene: 10. The germline V gene encodes CDR1 LNHDA and CDR2 SQIVND (reference sequence). The CDR3 runs to 14 residues. The CDR3 sequence is CASTPTGVGDGYTF. CDR3 DNA sequence: TGTGCCAGTACCCCGACAGGGGTGGGTGATGGCTACACCTTC.

This chain uses TRBV3-1 with TRBJ1-1, with a weak D call TRBD1 (6 bases). This CDR3 is 16 amino acids long. Between the trimmed V and J ends, which lost 0 bases and 1 base, there was a span of 12 bases. CDR1 is LGHDT, CDR2 YNNKEL, per germline (reference sequence). The CDR3: CASSQDPRTANTEAFF. CDR3 DNA: TGTGCCAGCAGCCAAGATCCCCGGACAGCGAACACTGAAGCTTTCTTT. Complete variable domain (other parts from reference TRBV3-1 and TRBJ1-1): DTAVSQTPKYLVTQMGNDKSIKCEQNLGHDTMYWYKQDSKKFLKIMFSYNNKELIINETVPNRFSPKSPDKAHLNLHINSLELGDSAVYFCASSQDPRTANTEAFFGQGTRLTVV.

The chain has TRBV7-2 and TRBJ1-5; unclear D gene. The CDR3 covers 13 residues. Per germline, CDR1 SGHTA and CDR2 FQGNSA. V lost 1 base and J lost 5, with 6 bases in between. The CDR3 sequence is CASSLEYYQPQHF. DNA for the CDR3: TGTGCCAGCAGCTTAGAGTATTATCAGCCCCAGCATTTT.

V gene TRBV12-3 or TRBV12-4 combines with J gene TRBJ2-7; 7 bases match TRBD1. Trimming at V came to 6 bases and at J to 5 bases, leaving 7 bases not matched to a gene. This CDR3 region has 13 residues. The CDR3 here is CASRTRQGHEQYF. The CDR3 coding sequence is TGTGCCAGCAGAACCCGACAGGGCCACGAGCAGTACTTC.

This clonotype was counted a few times. V gene TRBV7-2 combines with J gene TRBJ1-2; 7 nucleotides match TRBD1. CDR3 length: 15 residues. Unmatched junction bases numbered 8, after V lost 4 bases and J lost 3 bases. Germline-derived CDR1 and CDR2 are SGHTA and FQGNSA. The CDR3 coding sequence is TGTGCCAGCAGCTACCCGAGACAGGGAGACTATGGCTACACCTTC. It specifies CASSYPRQGDYGYTF.

In its sample, this clonotype was seen a few times. CDR3 sequence reads: CASSPQGGGPNEQFF. The CDR3 DNA reads TGTGCCAGCAGCCCCCAGGGGGGGGGGCCCAATGAGCAGTTCTTC. The chain combines TRBV9 with TRBJ2-1, with D perhaps being TRBD1 or TRBD2 (7 bases each). The CDR3 has 15 residues. Germline V gene lookup returns CDR1 SGDLS and CDR2 YYNGEE. Trimming removed 4 bases from V and 6 bases from J, with 17 bases in between.

The chain uses TRBV28 and TRBJ2-2; D is tentatively TRBD1 or TRBD2 (6 bases each). Germline CDR1 and CDR2: MDHEN and SYDVKM. The CDR3 length is 15 residues. V gave up 4 bases and J gave up 7 bases, with 16 bases separating them. Here the CDR3 reads CASSSPGAGGGELFF. In DNA, the CDR3 is TGTGCCAGCAGTTCCCCGGGGGCCGGTGGCGGGGAGCTGTTTTTT. The full variable domain, completed using reference TRBV28 and TRBJ2-2, is DVKVTQSSRYLVKRTGEKVFLECVQDMDHENMFWYRQDPGLGLRLIYFSYDVKMKEKGDIPEGYSVSREKKERFSLILESASTNQTSMYLCASSSPGAGGGELFFGEGSRLTVL.

This rearrangement joins TRBV6-6 to TRBJ2-1; D not certain. The CDR3 length is 12 residues. Germline V gene data show CDR1 as MNHNY and CDR2 as SVGAGI (reference sequence). Trimming shortened V by 5 bases and J by 9 bases, and 11 bases separated the two germline ends. In DNA form, the CDR3 reads TGTGCCAGCAGTCCGCATATCATTGAGCAGTTCTTC. It translates to CASSPHIIEQFF.

The rearrangement joins TRBV12-3 or TRBV12-4 to TRBJ2-1; TRBD2 matches at 8 bases. V shed 5 bases and J 7 bases; nucleotides not matched to a gene: 7. The CDR3 totals 14 residues. CDR3 sequence (DNA): TGTGCCAGCAGTCGACGGGGGGGGCCTAATGAGCAGTTCTTC. Amino acids: CASSRRGGPNEQFF.

CDR3 in DNA: TGTGCCAGCAGCTCAAGAGGGACTAGCGCTAGACAAGAGACCCAGTACTTC. This gives the protein CASSSRGTSARQETQYF. The gene calls are TRBV7-2 and TRBJ2-5; 10 bases are shared with TRBD2. Germline-derived CDR1 and CDR2 are SGHTA and FQGNSA. This CDR3 is built from 17 residues. J lost 2 bases, V lost 4 bases, and 10 bases had no gene match. The variable domain in full, with the rest retrieved from reference TRBV7-2 and TRBJ2-5, is GAGVSQSPSNKVTEKGKDVELRCDPISGHTALYWYRQSLGQGLEFLIYFQGNSAPDKSGLPSDRFSAERTGGSVSTLTIQRTQQEDSAVYLCASSSRGTSARQETQYFGPGTRLLVL.